This T cell receptor beta chain stems from a study of PD-1 blockade in classical Hodgkin lymphoma. Overall study context: Each patient was given nivolumab 3 mg/kg through a vein every 2 weeks. General observations from the study: Prior to therapy, complete responders displayed diversity much like that of newly diagnosed patients. Reports indicated that newly diagnosed patients had lower baseline TCR diversity than healthy donors did.

The data were produced by immunoSEQ multiplex PCR, yet TCRdb's version contains in-frame clones alone and is incomplete. Of about 7,600 clones in the sample, about 80% were seen once. Concerning this clone: The antigen is undetermined.

Documented time point: cycle 4 day 1 (C4D1), after more than five weeks of nivolumab. Brentuximab vedotin exposure varied, and every patient relapsed after autologous stem cell transplantation. Complete response, partial response or progressive disease constituted the best responses recorded. Sequenced here: peripheral blood mononuclear cells (PBMCs), sampled before the fourth cycle of nivolumab. The source is a human donor with classical Hodgkin lymphoma.

The CDR3 is CASSTDSSGRADTQYF. For the CDR3, the DNA is TGTGCCAGTAGTACCGACTCTAGCGGGAGGGCAGATACGCAGTATTTT. V gene TRBV19 combines with J gene TRBJ2-3, with 12 positions matching TRBD2. This CDR3 is 16 amino acids long. Trimming took 4 bases from V and 4 from J; bases not matched to a gene: 6. The germline gives CDR1 LNHDA, CDR2 SQIVND (reference sequence). The full variable domain, completed using reference TRBV19 and TRBJ2-3, is DGGITQSPKYLFRKEGQNVTLSCEQNLNHDAMYWYRQDPGQGLRLIYYSQIVNDFQKGDIAEGYSVSREKKESFPLTVTSAQKNPTAFYLCASSTDSSGRADTQYFGPGTRLTVL.